The present TCR beta chain was sequenced within a study of somatic mutations in cytotoxic T cells in rheumatoid arthritis. Study-level findings and limits: It was found that CD8+ T-cell clonality in rheumatoid arthritis patients did not differ significantly from that in age-matched healthy controls. Some patients, 8 of 65, had a largest CD8+ clone that exceeded 20% of CD8+ cells.

Generated by immunoSEQ multiplex PCR, the TCRdb table keeps only in-frame clones and is missing some. The data hold 9,000 to 9,500 clones, with roughly 79% observed a single time. The germline gives CDR1 SEHNR, CDR2 FQNEAQ (reference sequence). CDR3 size: 15 residues. With V trimmed by 6 bases and J by 3 bases, 9 bases remained unmatched. In regard to this clone: Its specificity is unknown.

The sequencing input was CD8+ T cells sorted from blood. The clonotype originates from an adult with rheumatoid arthritis. The rearrangement joins TRBV7-9 to TRBJ2-7; 9 positions agree with TRBD1. The CDR3 reads CASSSGQGFIYEQYF. The CDR3 DNA reads TGTGCCAGCAGTTCTGGACAGGGGTTCATCTACGAGCAGTACTTC.